The source of this T cell receptor (beta chain) is a study of shared clonotypes between healthy human individuals. Study-level findings and limits: Naive CD4 clonotypes overlapped across a few donors at approximately 5%. Incompleteness in sorted-subset sequencing, despite large depth, was shown by rarefaction. Researchers sampled only blood; tissue repertoires likely differ.

Concerning this clone: Its antigen is currently unknown. The sample contains more than one DNA sequence encoding this CDR3.

CDR1 and CDR2 (germline): SGHRS, YFSETQ. The CDR3 runs 14 residues. The trim removed 3 bases at V and 4 bases at J, leaving 5 bases unmatched. TCRdb's table, derived via immunoSEQ multiplex PCR, lists solely in-frame clones and lacks some. This sample has 2 million to 3 million clones; 90% to 95% occur once, and the top ten carry over 0.12%. The sample was naive CD4+ T cells sorted from blood. The subset was: CD45RA+ positively selected. The source of this sequence is a man younger than 35 in good health. The chain employs TRBV5-1 and TRBJ1-1; 8 positions agree with TRBD1. The CDR3, as DNA: TGCGCCAGCAGCTCGACAGGGGTAGGCACTGAAGCTTTCTTT. Its translation: CASSSTGVGTEAFF.